The entry below gives a single T cell receptor beta chain sequence along with its context. The method was immunoSEQ multiplex PCR; TCRdb's version includes in-frame clones alone and lacks a portion of them. The sample contains some 500,000 clones, about 88% of which appear only once. These data are taken from a study of Ad26.COV2.S vaccination and SARS-CoV-2 variants. Study overall: Trial arm assignment for the donor was COV1001 Ad26.COV2.S. The vaccine Ad26.COV2.S was put into the muscle once, or twice with 56 days between.

Treatment of the sample: roughly 18 received Ad26.COV2.S at low or high dose, single or two shots; 5 received placebo; per-sample allocation not given. The study sampled participants on day 63 after the first vaccine or placebo injection. An Ad26 vector carrying the Wuhan-strain SARS-CoV-2 spike served as the vaccine. The germline V and J ends were trimmed by 2 bases and 4 bases, with 12 bases remaining between them. The CDR3 has 14 residues. The germline V gene has CDR1 SGHRS and CDR2 YFSETQ. V usage is TRBV5-1 and J usage is TRBJ1-2; D may be TRBD1 (6 bases). This sequence originates from a person aged 18-65 years who received the Ad26.COV2.S COVID-19 vaccine or a placebo. The sequencing here drew on peripheral blood, taken in a trial of Ad26.COV2.S vaccine versus placebo. The CDR3 DNA reads as TGCGCCAGCAGCTTATCCGGGGGCGTCTATGGCTACACCTTC. Protein sequence: CASSLSGGVYGYTF. The full variable domain, its missing parts supplied by reference TRBV5-1 and TRBJ1-2, is KAGVTQTPRYLIKTRGQQVTLSCSPISGHRSVSWYQQTPGQGLQFLFEYFSETQRNKGNFPGRFSGRQFSNSRSEMNVSTLELGDSALYLCASSLSGGVYGYTFGSGTRLTVV.